This TCR beta chain is from a study of shared clonotypes between healthy human individuals. Germline loops: CDR1 MGHRA, CDR2 YSYEKL. Trimming removed 0 bases from V and 8 bases from J, with 22 bases in between. The CDR3 runs 17 residues. In the original workflow: Filtering differed because ImmunoSEQ produced junction-only sequences that carried no quality scores. The data were produced by immunoSEQ multiplex PCR, yet TCRdb's version contains in-frame clones alone and is incomplete. V, J and clone size reflect that table, while D and trimming were determined from the DNA. The table records 400,000 to 500,000 clones, 70% to 85% of them present only once.

Source material: PBMCs. This TCR came from a woman between 40 and 55 years old in good health. Some clones in this sample may be carry-over from other donors' samples. This chain joins TRBV4-1 and TRBJ1-2; D is undetermined. CDR3 nucleotide sequence: TGCGCCAGCAGCCAAGAGGTCTCGGGGTCCCACCTGGGCGGCTACACCTTC. It is translated as CASSQEVSGSHLGGYTF.